This T cell receptor beta chain is from a study of beta chain features in type 1 diabetes. Findings and caveats of the study: For Type 1 diabetes patients, all four CD4+ subsets carried TCRB CDR3s that were moderately but significantly shorter.

The junction had 9 bases not matched to a gene; V was cut back by 4 bases and J by 1 base. This CDR3 spans 16 amino acids. Looked up from germline, CDR1 is MGHRA and CDR2 is YSYEKL. Expressed TCRB transcripts were sequenced because the entire RNA isolate underwent reverse transcription. The read count averaged about 3.3 million across naive, central memory and regulatory T cell samples. Only in-frame clones appear in the TCRdb table, and some are missing; sequencing was by immunoSEQ multiplex PCR. The data show about 740,000 clones, 13% seen once. About this clone: Its antigen is unidentified.

The sequence derives from a man younger than 30 with type 1 diabetes. The sequencing input was naive CD4+ T cells from blood. The chain combines TRBV4-1 with TRBJ2-7, with TRBD1 matching over 8 bases. Written as DNA, the CDR3 is TGCGCCAGCAGCCCCCCGACAGGGGATAGGTCCTACGAGCAGTACTTC. Protein product: CASSPPTGDRSYEQYF.